This TCR beta chain was observed in a study of T cell responses to AZD1222 COVID-19 vaccine. Pooled together were second doses at about 4 or about 12 weeks. Clones were sequenced by immunoSEQ multiplex PCR, and TCRdb holds only the in-frame ones, with some missing. The data show about 270,000 clones, approximately 94% seen once. This CDR3 has 12 amino acids. From germline, CDR1 is LGHDT and CDR2 YNNKEL (reference sequence). Trimming pared 2 bases from V and 5 bases from J, leaving 7 bases between. The sequence was collected from an adult who received the AZD1222 COVID-19 vaccine. Sequenced here: peripheral blood, sampled 28 days after the second AZD1222 dose. J is TRBJ2-7 and V is TRBV3-1 (or the pseudogene TRBV3-2); D gene uncertain. DNA of the CDR3: TGTGCCAGCAGCCAACTCTCGGACGAGCAGTACTTC. It is translated as CASSQLSDEQYF.